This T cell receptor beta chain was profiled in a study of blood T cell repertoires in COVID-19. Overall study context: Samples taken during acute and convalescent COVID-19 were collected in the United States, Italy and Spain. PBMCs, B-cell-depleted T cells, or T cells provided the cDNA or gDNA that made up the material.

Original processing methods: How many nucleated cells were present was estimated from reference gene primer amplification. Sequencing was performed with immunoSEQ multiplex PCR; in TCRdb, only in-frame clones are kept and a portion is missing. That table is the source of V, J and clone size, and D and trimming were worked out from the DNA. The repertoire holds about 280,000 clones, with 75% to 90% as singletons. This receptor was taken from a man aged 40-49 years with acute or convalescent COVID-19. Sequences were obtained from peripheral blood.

Written as DNA, the CDR3 is TGTGCCAGCAGCCCCCAGTCGGGGATGCTCTATGGCTACACCTTC. Encoded protein: CASSPQSGMLYGYTF. This sequence joins TRBV11-2 and TRBJ1-2; no clear D. Between the trimmed V and J ends, which lost 5 bases and 4 bases, there was a span of 17 bases. The CDR3 consists of 15 residues. Germline values: CDR1 SGHAT, CDR2 FQNNGV.